Below, 21 T cell receptor beta chains from the same sample are listed, as sequenced in a study of T cell repertoires in cytomegalovirus infection. TCRdb analysed the reads with MiXCR anew, one entry per CDR3 protein. Of 360,000 or so distinct CDR3 sequences listed, about 35% are singletons. Their antigen targets remain unknown. The specimen comprised cultured PBMCs, sampled from culture after CMV antigen stimulation. These receptors all stem from a human donor in good health (CMV status not recorded). Some clones in this sample may be carry-over from other donors' samples.

This clonotype was picked up many times. The chain recombines TRBV7-8 with TRBJ2-2; 8 bases align to TRBD2. The CDR3 loop spans 15 amino acids. Germline loops: CDR1 SGHVS, CDR2 FQNEAQ. Trimming cost V 0 bases and J 9 bases; bases outside gene matches: 6. CDR3 loop: CASSLATSGPRELFF. The CDR3 region has the DNA TGTGCCAGCAGCTTAGCTACTAGCGGACCGAGGGAGCTGTTTTTT.

The J gene is TRBJ2-5, the V gene TRBV15; D gene ambiguous. Trimming stripped 0 bases from V and 2 bases from J, with 10 bases between. The V gene's germline CDR1 is LNHNV and CDR2 YYDKDF (reference sequence). The CDR3 is made up of 15 amino acids. CDR3 DNA sequence: TGTGCCACCAGCAGAGATTCGACAATTCAAGAGACCCAGTACTTC. This gives the protein CATSRDSTIQETQYF.

This clonotype was counted only a few times. The chain carries TRBV7-6 and TRBJ2-1; TRBD2 agrees at 11 bases. The CDR3 runs to 17 residues. CDR1 and CDR2 (germline): SGHVS, FNYEAQ. The J segment lost 6 bases and the V segment lost 1 base, leaving 8 bases of the junction unmatched. As DNA, the CDR3 is TGTGCCAGCAGCTTAGGAACTAGCGGGAGCTATGGCAATGAGCAGTTCTTC. Its translation is CASSLGTSGSYGNEQFF. The full variable domain, in which reference TRBV7-6 and TRBJ2-1 provide the parts outside the CDR3, is GAGVSQSPRYKVTKRGQDVALRCDPISGHVSLYWYRQALGQGPEFLTYFNYEAQQDKSGLPNDRFSAERPEGSISTLTIQRTEQRDSAMYRCASSLGTSGSYGNEQFFGPGTRLTVL.

The gene calls are TRBV27 and TRBJ2-3; the match to TRBD2 covers 10 bases. J lost 2 bases, V lost 11 bases, and 10 bases had no gene match. Germline values: CDR1 MNHEY, CDR2 SMNVEV (reference sequence). This CDR3 has 15 residues. CDR3 sequence (DNA): TGTGCCGCCAGGGCTAGCGGGAGCCCCACAGATACGCAGTATTTT. Encoded protein: CAARASGSPTDTQYF.

There are many counts of this clonotype. This chain joins TRBV7-2 and TRBJ2-2; 7 nucleotides match TRBD2. Germline trimming cut 5 bases from V and 0 bases from J; bases unmatched to any gene: 6. The length of the CDR3 is 16 residues. Looked up from germline, CDR1 is SGHTA and CDR2 is FQGNSA. CDR3 residues: CASSRTRASNTGELFF. The CDR3, as DNA: TGTGCCAGCAGCCGGACTAGGGCCTCGAACACCGGGGAGCTGTTTTTT.

V gene TRBV28 combines with J gene TRBJ1-5; 10 bases are a match to TRBD1. CDR3 size: 23 residues. From germline, CDR1 is MDHEN and CDR2 SYDVKM. The V segment lost 7 bases and the J segment 0 bases; nucleotides outside the gene matches: 27. This chain's CDR3 is CASNHPRDRGYHTSSGSNQPQHF. In DNA form, the CDR3 reads TGTGCCAGCAACCACCCCAGGGACAGGGGTTACCACACCTCCTCGGGTAGCAATCAGCCCCAGCATTTT.

A few counts support this clonotype. The V gene is TRBV7-2, the J gene TRBJ2-7; D is ambiguous. This CDR3 has 15 residues. V gave up 4 bases and J gave up 4 bases, with 17 bases separating them. Germline CDR1 reads SGHTA; CDR2 reads FQGNSA. The CDR3 sequence is CASSSSPSLSYEQYF. CDR3 bases: TGTGCCAGCAGCTCTTCCCCAAGCTTGAGTTACGAGCAGTACTTC.

The chain combines TRBV7-2 with TRBJ2-3, with 9 nucleotides matching TRBD2. This CDR3 comprises 17 residues. J gave up 4 bases and V 0 bases, and 8 bases lay outside the gene matches. Germline V CDR1 and CDR2: SGHTA, FQGNSA. The CDR3 loop is CASSLAGLAILADTQYF. The CDR3 DNA sequence: TGTGCCAGCAGCTTAGCGGGACTAGCAATTTTAGCAGATACGCAGTATTTT.

The table lists this clonotype with a few counts. The CDR3 DNA sequence: TGTGCCAGCAGCGTGAGCGGGAGGGCCACAGATACGCAGTATTTT. It yields the protein CASSVSGRATDTQYF. The chain couples TRBV5-6 to TRBJ2-3; 10 nucleotides align to TRBD2. Germline trimming cut 4 bases from V and 2 bases from J; bases unmatched to any gene: 4. This CDR3 comprises 15 residues. Germline V lookup: CDR1 SGHDT, CDR2 YYEEEE.

The table lists this clonotype with many counts. The chain has TRBV7-2 and TRBJ2-1; no firm D call. Germline loops: CDR1 SGHTA, CDR2 FQGNSA. CDR3 size: 12 residues. V was pared by 2 bases and J by 5 bases, with 4 bases between. Written as DNA, the CDR3 is TGTGCCAGCAGCTTATCTAACAATGAGCAGTTCTTC. It is translated as CASSLSNNEQFF.

J is TRBJ2-7 and V is TRBV10-3; no definite D call. The CDR3 is 14 amino acids. The V gene lost 2 bases and the J gene lost 4 bases, with 12 bases spanning the gap. CDR1 ENHRY and CDR2 SYGVKD come from the germline V gene. For the CDR3, the DNA is TGTGCCATCAGTGAGGTGGGTCAGGCATACGAGCAGTACTTC. Encoded protein: CAISEVGQAYEQYF.

The chain links TRBV6-2 or TRBV6-3 to TRBJ2-7; 8 bases are a match to TRBD2. Losses at the gene ends were 5 bases for V and 6 bases for J; bases not matched to a gene: 3. The CDR3 runs to 12 residues. Germline CDR1 is MNHEY and CDR2 is SVGEGT. CDR3 nucleotide sequence: TGTGCCAGCAGTAGCGGGAGACGCGAGCAGTACGTC. It specifies CASSSGRREQYV.

This clonotype has only one observation. This chain uses TRBV6-2 or TRBV6-3 with TRBJ2-7; D not resolved. CDR3 size: 14 residues. The ends were cut back, 7 bases at V and 5 bases at J, with 18 bases in the middle. Germline V gives CDR1 MNHEY, CDR2 SVGEGT. CDR3 DNA: TGTGCCAGCATAGGATTTTCAGGCGTCCACGAGCAGTACTTC. It translates to CASIGFSGVHEQYF.

J is TRBJ2-2 and V is TRBV19; D call uncertain. Germline V lookup: CDR1 LNHDA, CDR2 SQIVND (reference sequence). This CDR3 has 15 residues. V was pared by 3 bases and J by 0 bases, with 8 bases between. In DNA form, the CDR3 reads TGTGCCAGTAGTATGGTGCGTGCGAACACCGGGGAGCTGTTTTTT. The encoded protein is CASSMVRANTGELFF.

This clonotype has ten or more counts. The genes are TRBV7-2 and TRBJ2-3, with TRBD2 matching over 14 bases. The junction had 3 bases not matched to a gene; V was cut back by 4 bases and J by 9 bases. Germline loops: CDR1 SGHTA, CDR2 FQGNSA. This CDR3 has 14 residues. The CDR3 spells CASSSGTSGRTQYF. The CDR3 DNA reads TGTGCCAGCAGCTCCGGGACTAGCGGGAGAACGCAGTATTTT.

CDR3 loop: CASSGQDEYEQYF. CDR3 in DNA: TGTGCCTCGAGCGGACAGGACGAATATGAGCAGTACTTC. This rearrangement joins TRBV10-3 to TRBJ2-7, with 7 bases fitting TRBD1. With V trimmed by 11 bases and J by 7 bases, 14 bases remained unmatched. Germline values: CDR1 ENHRY, CDR2 SYGVKD. The CDR3 spans 13 residues.

This chain uses TRBV9 with TRBJ1-1; 8 bases line up with TRBD1. This CDR3 region has 15 residues. Germline trimming cut 4 bases from V and 6 bases from J; bases unmatched to any gene: 11. CDR1 SGDLS and CDR2 YYNGEE come from the germline V gene. The CDR3, as DNA: TGTGCCAGCAGCCCTACGGCAGGGGGCCGGTCTGAAGCTTTCTTT. Protein: CASSPTAGGRSEAFF. The whole variable domain, filled in from reference TRBV9 and TRBJ1-1, reads DSGVTQTPKHLITATGQRVTLRCSPRSGDLSVYWYQQSLDQGLQFLIQYYNGEERAKGNILERFSAQQFPDLHSELNLSSLELGDSALYFCASSPTAGGRSEAFFGQGTRLTVV.

This clonotype has a handful of counts. The V and J genes are TRBV15 and TRBJ2-1; D possibly corresponds to TRBD2 (7 bases). The V end was cut by 1 base, the J end by 2 bases, with 18 bases between. Per germline, CDR1 LNHNV and CDR2 YYDKDF (reference sequence). CDR3 length: 18 amino acids. The CDR3 reads CATSRAGFGGDTYNEQFF. The CDR3 nucleotides are TGTGCCACCAGCAGAGCCGGCTTTGGGGGGGACACCTACAATGAGCAGTTCTTC. Combining the CDR3 with reference TRBV15 and TRBJ2-1 gives the whole variable domain DAMVIQNPRYQVTQFGKPVTLSCSQTLNHNVMYWYQQKSSQAPKLLFHYYDKDFNNEADTPDNFQSRRPNTSFCFLDIRSPGLGDTAMYLCATSRAGFGGDTYNEQFFGPGTRLTVL.

The J gene is TRBJ2-2, the V gene TRBV28, with D maybe TRBD2 (7 bases). The germline gives CDR1 MDHEN, CDR2 SYDVKM. The CDR3 length is 19 residues. The V gene lost 7 bases and the J gene lost 1 base, with 25 bases spanning the gap. The chain's CDR3 is CASNYIGGAHHQNTGELFF. CDR3 DNA sequence: TGTGCCAGCAACTACATTGGGGGGGCCCACCATCAGAACACCGGGGAGCTGTTTTTT.

The V call is TRBV7-8, the J call TRBJ2-1; D is undetermined. Trimming removed 4 bases at V and 8 bases at J, with 21 bases between. The CDR3 extends over 16 amino acids. CDR1 and CDR2 (germline): SGHVS, FQNEAQ. The CDR3: CASSSTRRRETYEQFF. CDR3 DNA: TGTGCCAGCAGCTCGACGCGCCGTCGTGAGACCTATGAGCAGTTCTTC.

The CDR3 DNA sequence: TGTGCCATCAGCTTGAAACGGGGGACCGGGGAGCTGTTTTTT. Protein product: CAISLKRGTGELFF. V usage is TRBV10-3 and J usage is TRBJ2-2; a possible D gene is TRBD2 (6 bases). CDR1 is ENHRY and CDR2 is SYGVKD in the germline V gene. The CDR3 has 14 amino acids. V lost 6 bases and J 5 bases, leaving 13 bases between the germline ends.